This T cell receptor (beta chain) was sequenced for a study of shared clonotypes between healthy human individuals. Study-level findings and limits: Across a few donors, naive CD4 shared about 5%, naive CD8 around 3.8%, memory CD4 more than 2%, memory CD8 about 0.4%.

CDR3 length: 15 amino acids. Unmatched junction bases numbered 9, after V lost 8 bases and J lost 2 bases. Germline CDR1 and CDR2: MNHNS and SASEGT. Using immunoSEQ multiplex PCR, the repertoire was profiled, and TCRdb retains in-frame clones only, with some absent. In the table there are around 350,000 clones, 73% of which are singletons. Every one of the donors was a Caucasian adult that lived in Nashville, Tennessee. CD4+ cells were split into CD45RA+ naive and CD45RA-negative memory subsets. Points on this clone: Its specificity is not known.

Sample: memory CD4+ T cells sorted from blood. This sample's subset: CD45RA-negative fraction. The chain uses TRBV6-1 and TRBJ2-3, with 8 bases aligning to TRBD1. The receptor was derived from a man under 40 in good health. CDR3 residues: CASESGQGYTDTQYF. The CDR3 DNA reads as TGTGCCAGCGAGTCAGGACAGGGATACACAGATACGCAGTATTTT.